Described below is a single T cell receptor (beta chain) sequence and its context. This entry belongs to a study of blood T cell repertoires in COVID-19. This CDR3 contains 18 residues. Looked up from germline, CDR1 is SEHNR and CDR2 is FQNEAQ (reference sequence). With 1 base clipped from V and 0 bases from J, the junction kept 5 bases outside the gene matches. The protocol was immunoSEQ multiplex PCR, while the TCRdb copy is restricted to in-frame clones and leaves out a portion. The sample includes a few hundred thousand clones, about nine tenths of them seen just once. Sequenced: peripheral blood. This chain joins TRBV7-9 and TRBJ2-2; TRBD2 aligns across 10 bases. This clonotype was obtained from a woman in her thirties or forties who had recovered from COVID-19. CDR3 sequence reads: CASSLGTSGNANTGELFF. For the CDR3, the DNA is TGTGCCAGCAGCTTAGGGACTAGCGGAAACGCGAACACCGGGGAGCTGTTTTTT.